This TCR beta chain is from a study of blood T cell repertoires in COVID-19. The wider study: COVID-19 samples, acute and convalescent, were from the United States, Italy and Spain. PBMCs, B-cell-depleted T cells, or T cells provided the cDNA or gDNA that made up the material.

Repertoires were generated with immunoSEQ multiplex PCR, while TCRdb's copy carries only in-frame clones and drops some. The sample gives more than 110,000 clones, 82% of which show up once; 4% is in the top ten. The germline V gene has CDR1 LGHNA and CDR2 YNFKEQ. This CDR3 comprises 13 residues. V lost 8 bases, J lost 3 bases, and 3 bases stayed unmatched. This chain connects TRBV4-2 to TRBJ2-2; 7 bases match TRBD2. The TCR sequence derives from an elderly woman with acute or convalescent COVID-19. Material for sequencing was peripheral blood. In nucleotides, the CDR3 is TGTGCCAGCTCGCGGGGGTACACCGGGGAGCTGTTTTTT. Protein: CASSRGYTGELFF.